These 9 T cell receptor beta chains originate from one sample sequenced in a study of beta chain features in type 1 diabetes. Expressed TCRB transcripts were sequenced after all isolated RNA was converted to cDNA. Data came from immunoSEQ multiplex PCR; TCRdb stores just in-frame clones and leaves some out. The table records 450,000 to 550,000 clones, over 25% of them present only once. The sequencing input was naive CD4+ T cells from blood. The source of these receptors is a man aged 18 to 30 in good health.

In this sample, this clone turned up a few times. The chain carries TRBV30 and TRBJ2-1; D not certain. The CDR3 is 15 amino acids. Deletions cut 0 bases from V and 0 bases from J, with 9 bases between. The germline CDR1 and CDR2 sequences are GTSNPN and SVGIG (reference sequence). This chain's CDR3 is CAWSVSSISYNEQFF. Written as DNA, the CDR3 is TGTGCCTGGAGTGTTAGCAGCATCTCCTACAATGAGCAGTTCTTC.

This clone was picked up a small number of times. This chain links TRBV9 with TRBJ2-3, with D uncertain. From germline, CDR1 is SGDLS and CDR2 YYNGEE. V lost 5 bases and J 9 bases, leaving 19 bases between the germline ends. This CDR3 contains 14 residues. CDR3 in DNA: TGTGCCAGCAGGGTCGATGGATCCCCTGGAACGCAGTATTTT. It is translated as CASRVDGSPGTQYF.

V gene TRBV19 combines with J gene TRBJ2-3; unclear D gene. Germline values: CDR1 LNHDA, CDR2 SQIVND (reference sequence). The CDR3 consists of 14 residues. V lost 4 bases, J lost 2 bases, and 10 bases lay in between. As DNA, the CDR3 is TGTGCCAGTAGTAGACGGCCTAACACAGATACGCAGTATTTT. Its translation: CASSRRPNTDTQYF.

This clone was picked up a small number of times. V gene TRBV29-1 combines with J gene TRBJ1-2, with 7 bases lining up with TRBD1. Per the germline V gene, CDR1 is SQVTM and CDR2 is ANQGSEA. This CDR3 has 14 residues. The J segment lost 2 bases and the V segment lost 3 bases, leaving 6 bases of the junction unmatched. In DNA, the CDR3 is TGCAGCGTTGACATTCGGGGACAGAACTATGGCTACACCTTC. This codes for CSVDIRGQNYGYTF.

The V call is TRBV29-1, the J call TRBJ1-5; a weak D match, TRBD1 (6 bases). Deletions cut 7 bases from V and 5 bases from J, with 12 bases between. There are 12 residues in the CDR3. Germline V gene lookup returns CDR1 SQVTM and CDR2 ANQGSEA. DNA for the CDR3: TGCAGCGCTCAGGGGAGCGATCAGCCCCAGCATTTT. Translated: CSAQGSDQPQHF.

The genes are TRBV4-3 and TRBJ2-7; D is perhaps TRBD2 (6 bases). Between the trimmed V and J ends, which lost 2 bases and 4 bases, there was a span of 21 bases. The germline CDR1 and CDR2 sequences are LGHNA and YSLEER. This CDR3 has 17 residues. This chain's CDR3 is CASSQNTGRGGWYEQYF. The DNA for the CDR3 is TGCGCCAGCAGCCAAAATACCGGGAGAGGAGGTTGGTACGAGCAGTACTTC.

The chain links TRBV10-3 to TRBJ2-7; perhaps TRBD1 as D (5 bases). Germline values: CDR1 ENHRY, CDR2 SYGVKD. The V gene lost 1 base and the J gene lost 0 bases, with 7 bases spanning the gap. The CDR3 is 14 residues long. The CDR3 region has the DNA TGTGCCATCAGTGAGTACAGGAGCTCCTACGAGCAGTACTTC. Translation gives CAISEYRSSYEQYF.

This clone was counted a few times. The V call is TRBV7-9, the J call TRBJ1-5; the D is unclear. This CDR3 is 13 amino acids long. Per germline, CDR1 SEHNR and CDR2 FQNEAQ (reference sequence). V was cut by 2 bases and J by 9 bases, with 11 bases left in between. CDR3: CASSLIDSGPQHF. CDR3 in DNA: TGTGCCAGCAGCTTAATAGACTCAGGGCCCCAGCATTTT.

V gene TRBV7-9 combines with J gene TRBJ1-3; D ambiguous. There are 14 residues in the CDR3. Trimming took 5 bases from V and 0 from J, leaving 8 bases between them. Germline lookup yields CDR1 SEHNR and CDR2 FQNEAQ (reference sequence). CDR3 sequence: CASSPYGSGNTIYF. The CDR3 coding sequence is TGTGCCAGCAGCCCTTACGGCTCTGGAAACACCATATATTTT.